Presented here are 9 T cell receptor beta chains from one specimen sequenced in a study of blood T cells in healthy people across ages. It was with a sample-barcoded 5' primer and a J-beta primer mix that a second PCR of roughly 6 to 11 cycles was run. From the 5' RACE reads, TCRdb called clonotypes with MiXCR, one entry per CDR3 protein. The table lists 600,000 to 850,000 distinct CDR3 sequences, around a quarter of them singletons. Separately, the same data were catalogued under a study of T cells of mothers and their children.

Sequenced sample: blood. These receptors all come from a boy younger than 18 in good health.

This clonotype was observed a few times. This sequence joins TRBV12-3 or TRBV12-4 and TRBJ2-5, with 13 bases lining up with TRBD2. The DNA end is more similar to TRBJ2-7, so the J call may be wrong. The CDR3 length is 18 residues. The CDR3 sequence is CASSLAGGLAGVVYEQYF. The CDR3 DNA reads TGTGCCAGCAGTTTAGCGGGTGGACTAGCGGGAGTAGTGTACGAGCAGTACTTC.

The chain has TRBV6-6 and TRBJ2-5; D may match TRBD1 or TRBD2 (6 bases each). The CDR3 has 11 residues. CDR1 and CDR2 from the germline V gene are MNHNY and SVGAGI (reference sequence). The V gene lost 8 bases and the J gene lost 11 bases, with 15 bases spanning the gap. The DNA for the CDR3 is TGTGCCAGCTGGCAGAGGGGGGAGCAGTACTTC. It codes for CASWQRGEQYF.

The chain recombines TRBV7-9 with TRBJ2-5; perhaps TRBD1 as D (8 bases). Trimming took 5 bases from V and 3 from J, leaving 16 bases between them. This CDR3 comprises 15 residues. Germline V gene sequence: CDR1 SEHNR, CDR2 FQNEAQ (reference sequence). CDR3 sequence: CASSRGGQAKETQYF. CDR3 DNA sequence: TGTGCCAGCAGCAGGGGGGGACAGGCGAAAGAGACCCAGTACTTC.

This clonotype was found a few times. The chain has TRBV6-1 and TRBJ2-3; D gene ambiguous. With 7 bases removed from V and 4 bases from J, the gap between germline ends came to 18 bases. CDR1 is MNHNS, CDR2 SASEGT, per germline. The length of the CDR3 is 15 residues. CDR3 in amino acids: CASIYMELGPDTQYF. In nucleotides, the CDR3 is TGTGCCAGCATCTATATGGAGTTGGGCCCAGATACGCAGTATTTT.

This clonotype was observed a few times. A read error may account for a junction end that differs from germline. The chain joins TRBV7-7 to TRBJ2-5; 8 nucleotides line up with TRBD1. In germline, CDR1 is SSHAT, CDR2 FNYEAQ (reference sequence). The CDR3 contains 18 residues. The CDR3 is CASSLGGGQAGSQETQYF. The CDR3 DNA is TGTGCTAGCAGCTTAGGAGGGGGACAGGCAGGATCCCAAGAGACCCAGTACTTC.

V gene TRBV21-1 combines with J gene TRBJ1-1; no DNA check was done on the table's D call, TRBD1. TRBV21-1 is given as a pseudogene. This CDR3 comprises 15 residues. The CDR3 coding sequence is TGTGCCAGCAGCAAAGCCCGACAGGAAGAGGCTGAAGCTTTCTTT. This sequence encodes CASSKARQEEAEAFF.

There are a few counts of this clonotype. The chain links TRBV20-1 to TRBJ2-5, with D tentatively TRBD2 (6 bases). Germline CDR1 and CDR2: DFQATT and SNEGSKA (reference sequence). V lost 3 bases, J lost 2 bases, and 16 bases lay in between. The CDR3 consists of 15 residues. The CDR3 region is CSASLTERAQETQYF. The CDR3 DNA sequence: TGCAGTGCTAGCCTTACGGAGCGGGCGCAAGAGACCCAGTACTTC.

The chain is built from TRBV6-5 and TRBJ2-7; perhaps D is TRBD1 or TRBD2 (6 bases each). V shed 1 base and J shed 3 bases, with 10 bases lying between them. The CDR3 is 14 amino acids. Germline lookup yields CDR1 MNHEY and CDR2 SVGAGI. CDR3 loop: CASSYYGGSYEQYF. The CDR3 nucleotides read TGTGCCAGCAGTTACTACGGGGGCAGCTACGAGCAGTACTTC.

This clonotype was found a few times. CDR3 DNA: TGTGCCAGCAGTTTAGTAGGGTCTAGGGAGACCCAGTACTTC. This codes for CASSLVGSRETQYF. This chain uses TRBV27 with TRBJ2-5; no definite D call. CDR3 length: 14 amino acids. The V and J ends lost 2 bases and 5 bases respectively, with 12 bases between them. Germline CDR1 reads MNHEY; CDR2 reads SMNVEV (reference sequence).